These 13 T cell receptor beta chains were sequenced from one sample in a study of T cells in Graves' hyperthyroidism and ophthalmopathy. RNA transcripts yielded amplified TCR beta CDR3 regions. The HTBI primer set drove a first-round RT-PCR of the TCR CDR3. A single record per CDR3 protein comes from TCRdb applying MiXCR to the multiplex PCR reads. The repertoire holds about 180,000 distinct CDR3 sequences, with approximately 15% as singletons. The source material was blood. The receptor set was obtained from a woman aged 50 to 60 with Graves' hyperthyroidism.

The table lists this clonotype with many counts. The chain's CDR3 is CASSLDSLGTGELFF. The CDR3 coding sequence is TGCGCCAGCAGCCTTGATTCCCTCGGAACCGGGGAGCTGTTTTTT. This chain uses TRBV4-1 with TRBJ2-2; D not resolved. CDR1 and CDR2 from the germline V gene are MGHRA and YSYEKL. The CDR3 runs to 15 residues. V lost 4 bases and J lost 5, with 14 bases in between.

This clonotype was recorded many times. The chain combines TRBV20-1 with TRBJ1-1; no clear D. Trimming took 0 bases from V and 1 from J, leaving 6 bases between them. Germline V lookup: CDR1 DFQATT, CDR2 SNEGSKA (reference sequence). The CDR3 is made up of 13 amino acids. The CDR3 DNA reads as TGCAGTGCTAGAGATGTAGGGAACACTGAAGCTTTCTTT. Translating it yields CSARDVGNTEAFF.

This clonotype was observed at least ten times. V is TRBV6-2 or TRBV6-3 and J is TRBJ2-1; D is ambiguous. This CDR3 comprises 13 residues. CDR1 MNHEY and CDR2 SVGEGT come from the germline V gene. Trimming took off 6 bases at V and 4 bases at J, with 10 bases between the two ends. The CDR3 nucleotides read TGTGCCAGCAGCCACGGACCTTACAATGAGCAGTTCTTC. This codes for CASSHGPYNEQFF.

This clonotype was counted ten times or more. V usage is TRBV29-1 and J usage is TRBJ2-7; no clear D. Looked up from germline, CDR1 is SQVTM and CDR2 is ANQGSEA. CDR3 length: 12 residues. V was cut by 7 bases and J by 2 bases, with 12 bases left in between. The CDR3 DNA reads as TGCAGCGCGTCTACCACCACCTACGAGCAGTACTTC. The encoded protein is CSASTTTYEQYF.

The DNA for the CDR3 is TGTGCCAGCAGTGGGATAGACGGGTTTTCGGATCAAGAGACCCAGTACTTC. Protein product: CASSGIDGFSDQETQYF. The chain carries TRBV6-2 or TRBV6-3 and TRBJ2-5; no reliable D call. This CDR3 is 17 amino acids long. The V end was cut by 5 bases, the J end by 2 bases, with 21 bases between. Per the germline V gene, CDR1 is MNHEY and CDR2 is SVGEGT.

The sample holds a few counts of this clonotype. This rearrangement joins TRBV5-5 to TRBJ1-4; D is ambiguous. Germline loops: CDR1 SGHKS, CDR2 YYEKEE (reference sequence). V was shortened by 2 bases and J by 4 bases, with 9 bases between the two germline ends. The CDR3 contains 14 residues. The DNA of the CDR3 is TGTGCCAGCAGCTTAGACGGGATTAATGAAAAACTGTTTTTT. Protein product: CASSLDGINEKLFF.

This clonotype was seen more than once but under ten times. CDR3 coding DNA: TGTGCCAGCAGTACCCGACAGGACAGAGCCCTCCACTTT. Amino acids: CASSTRQDRALHF. The chain carries TRBV2 and TRBJ1-6; D is perhaps TRBD1 (6 bases). Per the germline V gene, CDR1 is SNHLY and CDR2 is FYNNEI. The CDR3 runs to 13 residues. Between the trimmed V and J ends, which lost 5 bases and 14 bases, there was a span of 16 bases.

This chain connects TRBV12-3 or TRBV12-4 to TRBJ1-2; D call uncertain. With 6 bases removed from V and 2 bases from J, the gap between germline ends came to 7 bases. The CDR3 has 12 residues. The chain's CDR3 is CASSTVNYGYTF. CDR3 DNA sequence: TGTGCCAGCAGCACCGTAAACTATGGCTACACCTTC.

This clonotype was seen ten or more times. The rearrangement uses TRBV28 and TRBJ1-2, with D unclear. The CDR3 is 15 residues long. With 5 bases removed from V and 5 bases from J, the gap between germline ends came to 18 bases. Germline V CDR1 and CDR2: MDHEN, SYDVKM. The CDR3 DNA sequence: TGTGCCAGCAGTCCCTCCTCGTCTTCGGAGTATGGCTACACCTTC. It yields the protein CASSPSSSSEYGYTF.

This clonotype was recorded at least ten times. This chain joins TRBV5-1 and TRBJ2-7; D might be TRBD1 (6 bases). Germline V gives CDR1 SGHRS, CDR2 YFSETQ. Trimming removed 2 bases from V and 3 bases from J, with 12 bases in between. There are 14 residues in the CDR3. CDR3: CASSLGQGLYEQYF. Written as DNA, the CDR3 is TGCGCCAGCAGCTTAGGGCAGGGGCTCTACGAGCAGTACTTC.

This clonotype was counted ten times or more. This chain connects TRBV27 to TRBJ2-2; tentatively, D is TRBD1 (5 bases). Germline CDR1 reads MNHEY; CDR2 reads SMNVEV (reference sequence). The CDR3 runs 14 residues. V lost 6 bases and J 3 bases, leaving 11 bases between the germline ends. The CDR3 region has the DNA TGTGCCAGCAGGTTACAGGATTACACCGGGGAGCTGTTTTTT. Translation: CASRLQDYTGELFF.

A word on this clonotype: A single base separates this from a much larger clone, so it may be a read error. V and J are TRBV28 and TRBJ2-7; D might be TRBD1 or TRBD2, each matching 6 bases. This CDR3 contains 15 residues. The germline CDR1 and CDR2 sequences are MDHEN and SYDVKM. Between the trimmed V and J ends, which lost 2 bases and 5 bases, there was a span of 16 bases. In DNA, the CDR3 is TGTGCCAGCAGTTTAAGGGGGGCTAGGGCCCACGAGCAGTACTTC. It is translated as CASSLRGARAHEQYF.

There are many counts of this clonotype. The chain combines TRBV20-1 with TRBJ2-7; TRBD2 matches at 12 bases. V dropped 3 bases and J dropped 2; count of bases not matched to a gene: 5. Germline V CDR1 and CDR2: DFQATT, SNEGSKA (reference sequence). The CDR3 covers 15 residues. The CDR3: CSASARTSGAYEQYF. The DNA for the CDR3 is TGCAGTGCTAGCGCTAGGACTAGCGGGGCCTACGAGCAGTACTTC.